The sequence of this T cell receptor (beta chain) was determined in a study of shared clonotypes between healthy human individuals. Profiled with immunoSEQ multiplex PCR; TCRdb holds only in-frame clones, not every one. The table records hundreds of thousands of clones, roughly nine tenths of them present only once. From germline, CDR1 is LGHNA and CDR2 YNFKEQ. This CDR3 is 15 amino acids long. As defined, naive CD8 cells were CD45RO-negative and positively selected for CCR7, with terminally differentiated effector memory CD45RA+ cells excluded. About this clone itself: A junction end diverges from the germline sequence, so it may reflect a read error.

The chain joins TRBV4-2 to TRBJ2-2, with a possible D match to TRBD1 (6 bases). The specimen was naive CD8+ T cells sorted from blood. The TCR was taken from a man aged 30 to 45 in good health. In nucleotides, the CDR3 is TGTGCCAGCTGCCAAGGGGGAAGAAACACCGGGGAGCTGTTTTTT. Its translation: CASCQGGRNTGELFF.